This is a list of T cell receptor beta chains from one sample in a study of blood T cell repertoires in COVID-19. The protocol was immunoSEQ multiplex PCR, while the TCRdb copy is restricted to in-frame clones and leaves out a portion. The data show around 260,000 clones, with 80% to 85% seen just once and 15% to 18% held by the top ten. The sample was peripheral blood. The receptors originated from a person aged 70 to 85 with COVID-19, enrolled during active disease. CDR3s include the opening cysteine and the closing phenylalanine or tryptophan. The D gene is left open where the match is weak. Clone size is given for some rows only: seen once, a few or many times, or a class if the clone is expanded.

DNA: TGTGCAGGCCGGCGACAGGCCGTCAACGAGCAGTACTTC
CDR3: CAGRRQAVNEQYF
J: TRBJ2-7
V: TRBV2
D: .
size: .

DNA: TGTGCCAGCAAAAGATCCGAATTGGGCGAGCAGTTCTTC
CDR3: CASKRSELGEQFF
J: TRBJ2-1
V: TRBV7-9
D: .
size: .

DNA: TGTGCCAGTAGTATTGGGGGACAGGGGTACCACGAGCAGTACTTC
CDR3: CASSIGGQGYHEQYF
J: TRBJ2-7
V: TRBV19
D: TRBD1
size: .

DNA: TGTGCCAGCAGCTCACTAGTGTGGGTTCGGATTACAGATACGCAGTATTTT
CDR3: CASSSLVWVRITDTQYF
J: TRBJ2-3
V: TRBV7-2
D: .
size: .

DNA: TGTGCCAGCAGTGGACAGGGGCGAGGCTACACCTTC
CDR3: CASSGQGRGYTF
J: TRBJ1-2
V: TRBV6-4
D: TRBD1
size: few

DNA: TGTGCCAGCAGACCGGGGGGGGGCACTGAAGCTTTCTTT
CDR3: CASRPGGGTEAFF
J: TRBJ1-1
V: TRBV6-6
D: .
size: .

DNA: TGTGCCAGCAGCTTCATCAGGGCTGCGGCTGAAGCTTTCTTT
CDR3: CASSFIRAAAEAFF
J: TRBJ1-1
V: TRBV5-8
D: .
size: .

DNA: TGCGCCAGCAGCTTGGGGGGGCTCAACACAGATACGCAGTATTTT
CDR3: CASSLGGLNTDTQYF
J: TRBJ2-3
V: TRBV5-1
D: .
size: once

DNA: TGTGCCACTTCTCCGGGACAGGGGGTTCAGCCCCAGCATTTT
CDR3: CATSPGQGVQPQHF
J: TRBJ1-5
V: TRBV10-3
D: TRBD1
size: .

DNA: TGTGCCAGCTCAACAGGGTCGTCTAGCACAGATACGCAGTATTTT
CDR3: CASSTGSSSTDTQYF
J: TRBJ2-3
V: TRBV7-2
D: .
size: .

DNA: TGTGCCAGCCGAAGGGACAGCTCCTACGAGCAGTACTTC
CDR3: CASRRDSSYEQYF
J: TRBJ2-7
V: TRBV27
D: TRBD1
size: .

DNA: TGTGCCAGCAGCGTAGCGAGCGGGGGGGCCACCGGGGAGCTGTTTTTT
CDR3: CASSVASGGATGELFF
J: TRBJ2-2
V: TRBV9
D: TRBD2
size: .

DNA: TGTGCCAGCTCACCAATAAGGGCGGGACTGAACACTGAAGCTTTCTTT
CDR3: CASSPIRAGLNTEAFF
J: TRBJ1-1
V: TRBV18
D: .
size: once

DNA: TGTGCCAGTAGGGAGAGTGATCGGGGGACCCAGTACTTC
CDR3: CASRESDRGTQYF
J: TRBJ2-5
V: TRBV19
D: .
size: .

DNA: TGTGCCAGCAGTCGACAGGGTTTCTACGAGCAGTACTTC
CDR3: CASSRQGFYEQYF
J: TRBJ2-7
V: TRBV6-2/TRBV6-3
D: TRBD1
size: .

DNA: TGTGCCAGCAGCTTAGACGGGCTAGCGGTCACAGATACGCAGTATTTT
CDR3: CASSLDGLAVTDTQYF
J: TRBJ2-3
V: TRBV7-9
D: TRBD2
size: once

DNA: TGTGCCAGCAGCCAAGACTATTTGGGACTCGACAATGAGCAGTTCTTC
CDR3: CASSQDYLGLDNEQFF
J: TRBJ2-1
V: TRBV4-2
D: .
size: .

DNA: TGTGCCAGCAGCTTGGGCCCACGACAGGGTGGGGTCTCTGGGGCCAACGTCCTGACTTTC
CDR3: CASSLGPRQGGVSGANVLTF
J: TRBJ2-6
V: TRBV5-4
D: TRBD1
size: .

DNA: TGTGCCAGCAGGATAGGGACAGGGGGCATCACTGAAGCTTTCTTT
CDR3: CASRIGTGGITEAFF
J: TRBJ1-1
V: TRBV2
D: TRBD1
size: .

DNA: TGCAGTGCTAGTCTGGTAGCCAATCAGCCCCAGCATTTT
CDR3: CSASLVANQPQHF
J: TRBJ1-5
V: TRBV20-1
D: .
size: .

DNA: TGTGCCAGCAGCAAAGCAACACAGGGTCGAGAGTTCTTC
CDR3: CASSKATQGREFF
J: TRBJ2-1
V: TRBV21-1
D: .
size: .

DNA: TGTGCCAGCAGCGGGGGACTAGCCTTTTACGAGCAGTACTTC
CDR3: CASSGGLAFYEQYF
J: TRBJ2-7
V: TRBV7-2
D: TRBD2
size: .

DNA: TGTGCCAGCAGCGTAGACGGCAAAAACATTCAGTACTTC
CDR3: CASSVDGKNIQYF
J: TRBJ2-4
V: TRBV9
D: .
size: .

DNA: TGTGCCAGCAGTGGTGTCCCCGGGACAGGGGACAATGGCTACACCTTC
CDR3: CASSGVPGTGDNGYTF
J: TRBJ1-2
V: TRBV25-1
D: TRBD1
size: once

DNA: TGTGCCAGCAGCCGGACAGGAACAGGCACAGATACGCAGTATTTT
CDR3: CASSRTGTGTDTQYF
J: TRBJ2-3
V: TRBV6-5
D: TRBD1
size: once